The present TCR beta chain was sequenced within a study of blood T cells in healthy people across ages (dated by TCRdb to the mid-2010s). Study-wide context: Template switching captured roughly one uniquely barcoded TCR beta cDNA molecule per two T cells in model experiments. Two additional independent replicas of 1 million unique cDNA reads from the same blood draw were analyzed for two donors (one aged 18 to 30 and one aged 80 or older). To avoid experimental bias, donors of different ages were distributed randomly across sequencing lanes. The donors were split into four age groups: young (average roughly 15 years), middle-aged (over 35), aged (62) and long-lived (about 74). Age-related changes in TCR beta repertoire diversity were measured in the study by deep sequencing normalized with unique cDNA molecular identifiers. The paper's findings and limits, for the study overall: As age increased, observed TCR beta diversity per million T cells dropped in a roughly linear way, and a significant reduction was already evident by age about 40. The percentage of naive T cells measured by flow cytometry correlated strongly with observed TCR beta diversity. Estimates of total diversity based on one million sequenced T cells were considered lower bounds and underestimates. Bulk unsorted PBMC profiling prevented conclusive comparison of naive and antigen-experienced compartments. Because the CMV infection status of the donors was unknown, age-related changes in expanded clonotypes may potentially have been confounded. Compared with the aged group, more naive CD4+ T cells, fewer expanded clones and increased TCR diversity were shown by the long-lived group, suggesting age selection.

The 40 or so donors, aged about 6 to 95 years, were systemically healthy Caucasian individuals from Russia. Approximately 10 milliliters of peripheral blood were collected from each donor into EDTA-treated Vacutainer tubes. Ficoll-Paque density-gradient centrifugation was used to isolate PBMCs, with at least 7 million per sample. Total RNA, at least 5.5 micrograms per sample, was extracted from PBMCs with Trizol reagent. The percentages of naive CD45RAhigh/CD27high T cells were determined by flow cytometry on a PBMC aliquot from every donor. The protocol used for the library was 5' RACE. The instrument was an Illumina HiSeq 2500. A second about 7 to 12 cycle PCR used a sample-barcoded 5' primer and a J-beta primer mix. A template-switch 5' adaptor carrying 12 random nucleotides introduced a unique molecular identifier onto each TCR beta cDNA molecule. Each sample yielded at least 3 million CDR3-containing paired-end reads. All of the RNA was converted into first-strand cDNA using the Mint cDNA synthesis kit, with a TRBC-specific oligonucleotide serving as the primer. After uracil-DNA glycosylase treatment, a first 18-cycle PCR used universal primers M1SS and BC2_uni_R on all cDNA. The original pipeline was this. For normalization, 1 million high-quality reads were randomly selected from each sample, with every read carrying a distinct molecular identifier. Instead of being binned into consensus sequences, reads with shared molecular identifiers were discarded. MiTCR, with a Q25 quality threshold and the strictest error-elimination algorithm, was used for CDR3 identification, clonotype clustering and error correction. A nonparametric unseen species model using Euler transformation provided a lower-bound estimate of total TCR beta diversity. Clones were called with MiXCR by TCRdb after fastp trimmed the public reads at Q25, and only in-frame beta chains were retained. Identical CDR3 protein sequences are pooled into one entry, listed with their most common genes and DNA. These V and J calls are TCRdb output, not the study's own analysis. In all, the sample holds roughly 730,000 distinct CDR3 sequences, and approximately 60% of those were seen once. Around 24% of the sample belongs to the ten largest clones.

Taken from cysteine to phenylalanine, the CDR3 has 15 residues. Only the CDR3 DNA is retained, 45 bases long and in frame from the first base. According to the germline V gene, CDR1 reads MDHEN and CDR2 reads SYDVKM. Concerning this clonotype itself: The clone's antigen remains unknown. No per-base quality is available; no much larger clone lies one base away.

Sequencing input: blood. Recombination joined TRBV28 with TRBJ2-7, with the D gene not clear enough to name. The J call is uncertain, as TRBJ2-5 better fits the DNA end. This clonotype was sampled from a man in his forties in good health. The CDR3 corresponds to CASRLKVRNWETQYF. The nucleotide sequence reads as follows: TGTGCCAGCCGTCTCAAGGTCAGAAACTGGGAGACCCAGTACTTC.